This T cell receptor (beta chain) was sequenced during a study of control samples from healthy donors and cancer patients (dated by TCRdb to the early 2020s). Only one count was recorded for this clone. Its antigen is still unknown. Base qualities were left out, and no much larger clone turns up one base away. The V and J ends are trimmed by 0 bases and 10 bases, leaving 9 bases between them. Including the terminal cysteine and phenylalanine, the CDR3 comprises 12 residues. Only CDR3 DNA is held: 36 bases, read in frame from base 1. CDR1 and CDR2, per the germline V gene, are SGHRS and YFSETQ. The library was generated by the immunoSEQ multiplex PCR assay. Not all clones reach the TCRdb copy of this immuneACCESS table, which keeps in-frame sequences only. Checked studies attribute under half of the gap to unresolved V genes and leave the rest unexplained. The sample records about 150,000 clones, approximately 96% of which are singletons. The ten largest clones capture approximately 6.1% of the sample.

The sample was blood. The chain employs TRBV5-1 and TRBJ2-3, with the D segment possibly TRBD1 or TRBD2, each aligning over 5 bases. This sequence was found in a man aged 40-49 years in good health. The nucleotide sequence is given as TGCGCCAGCAGCTTGGCCCGGGGACCGCAGTATTTT. This is translated as CASSLARGPQYF.